The entry that follows covers one T cell receptor (beta chain) sequence. The sample holds no much larger clone one base away, and base qualities are not on file. From the germline V gene, CDR1 is SGHRS and CDR2 is YFSETQ. V has 3 bases trimmed and J has 2 bases trimmed; junction bases matching no gene number 3. The CDR3 measures 15 amino acids from cysteine to phenylalanine. The read is trimmed to its CDR3 DNA, 45 bases read in frame from base 1. Thawed, overnight-rested PBMC were stained with GMM-loaded CD1B tetramer, a Live/Dead dye and anti-CD3, then sorted on a FACS Aria II. The CD1B tetramers were loaded with C32 glucose monomycolate that had been purified from Rhodococcus equi. Before cryopreservation, the PBMC used for tetramer sorting had been depleted of CD14-expressing monocytes for a separate study. From each donor, 75,000 to 100,000 tetramer-negative cells were sorted and analyzed together with the tetramer-positive cells. Antigen-specific T cells were sorted from four healthy South African adults using GMM-loaded CD1B tetramers.

These data belong to a study of T cells in tuberculosis (dated by TCRdb to between 2017 and 2018). A note on the overall study: In the study, CD1B tetramers and high-throughput TCR immunosequencing were combined to characterize T cells specific for the mycobacterial lipid antigen glucose monomycolate (GMM). The research as a whole found: T cells that bind the CD1B-GMM tetramer with low affinity may have been missed by the stringent sort gate.

TCR-alpha and TCR-beta chains were sequenced unpaired, so chain pairing information was not available. The immunoSEQ multiplex PCR assay was used to generate TCR libraries, with TCR-beta and/or TCR-alpha/delta assays applied to each sample. Amplified TCR libraries were sequenced on the Illumina high-throughput platform. Turning to the authors' computational methods: Clustering and dimensionality reduction relied on pairwise TCRdist distances among GMM-specific receptors from T cells that were either sorted ex vivo or expanded in vitro. Sequence motifs defined by gene usage and CDR3 content were checked for enrichment by comparing tetramer-positive and tetramer-negative populations. TCRdb took this table from immuneACCESS and kept in-frame rearrangements with V and J called. Such tables lack part of the clones; where checked against another copy, unresolved V genes explain under half of the gap, and the rest is unexplained. Clonal size and the V and J genes are those of that table, whereas D and trimming came from the DNA. For this sample there are roughly 92,000 clones; approximately 91% appear just once. The top ten hold under 2.5% of the sample.

Material for sequencing was CD1b-GMM tetramer-negative cells sorted from PBMCs. The sample's cell subset or site label, in plain terms: T cells not binding CD1B-GMM tetramer, sorted from same donor. This receptor was obtained from an adult woman with latent tuberculosis. The sequence is built from TRBV5-1 and TRBJ1-4, with TRBD1 identical over 8 junction bases. In nucleotide form, the sequence is TGCGCCAGCAGCTACCAGGGGGCGACTAATGAAAAACTGTTTTTT. Its coded protein is CASSYQGATNEKLFF.